The T cell receptor (beta chain) described here comes from a study of early T cells in non-severe SARS-CoV-2 infection. Study-level information: Chains were unpaired, as sequencing was done on bulk RNA from unsorted whole blood.

Germline V lookup: CDR1 SGHAT, CDR2 FQNNGV. With 0 bases clipped from V and 5 bases from J, the junction kept 3 bases outside the gene matches. The CDR3 totals 15 residues. Separate cDNA molecules each had unique molecular identifiers attached to them. TCRdb recomputed calls from the 5' RACE reads with MiXCR, one row per CDR3 protein. This table holds about 73,000 distinct CDR3 sequences, roughly 15% found once. V usage is TRBV11-2 and J usage is TRBJ2-1; 8 positions agree with TRBD2. The source is an adult who was a healthcare worker with PCR-confirmed SARS-CoV-2 infection or an uninfected control (not recorded which). The source material was whole blood. CDR3 sequence: CASSLDGGANNEQFF. The CDR3 DNA reads TGTGCCAGCAGCTTAGACGGGGGGGCTAACAATGAGCAGTTCTTC.